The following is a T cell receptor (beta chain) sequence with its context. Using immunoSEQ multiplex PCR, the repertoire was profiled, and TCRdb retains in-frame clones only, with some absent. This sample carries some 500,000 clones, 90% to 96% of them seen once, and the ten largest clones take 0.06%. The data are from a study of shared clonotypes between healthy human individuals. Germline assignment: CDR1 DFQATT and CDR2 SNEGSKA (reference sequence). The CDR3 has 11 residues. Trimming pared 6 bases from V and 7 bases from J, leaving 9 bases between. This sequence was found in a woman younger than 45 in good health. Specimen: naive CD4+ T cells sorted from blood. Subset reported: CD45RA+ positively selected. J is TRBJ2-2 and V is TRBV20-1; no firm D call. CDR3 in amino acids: CSASGVGELFF. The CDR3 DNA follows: TGCAGTGCCTCCGGTGTCGGGGAGCTGTTTTTT.